The TCR beta chain under discussion was sequenced for a study of tissue T cells after allogeneic stem cell transplantation. As to this clone: Its antigen is unknown.

Overall study findings and caveats: Tissue-detected TCR repertoire was only partly captured by blood and spleen T cells. Across patients, clones rarely overlapped, yet motif clusters were shared tissue-specifically.

TCRbeta CDR3 was sequenced at survey depth with template counts. Produced via immunoSEQ multiplex PCR; TCRdb's table is partial and in-frame only. The repertoire holds several thousand clones, with around three fifths as singletons. The sequence derives from a female donor aged 60 or older with lung cancer. The sample consisted of tissue from the jejunum, taken at autopsy.

This CDR3 is CASSAGTGTHQPQHF. The CDR3 bases are TGTGCCAGCAGCGCGGGGACAGGCACACATCAGCCCCAGCATTTT. The chain joins TRBV11-2 to TRBJ1-5, with 8 bases aligning to TRBD1. V gave up 5 bases and J gave up 5 bases; unmatched junction bases: 8. The CDR3 runs 15 residues. Germline CDR1 reads SGHAT; CDR2 reads FQNNGV. Using reference TRBV11-2 and TRBJ1-5 for the parts outside the CDR3, the full variable domain is EAGVAQSPRYKIIEKRQSVAFWCNPISGHATLYWYQQILGQGPKLLIQFQNNGVVDDSQLPKDRFSAERLKGVDSTLKIQPAKLEDSAVYLCASSAGTGTHQPQHFGDGTRLSIL.